The clone carrying this TCR beta chain was detected a few times. What it binds is not known. Beta-chain TCR CDR3 regions were amplified from RNA transcripts. The workflow started with a first-round RT-PCR run with HTBI primers and then moved on to a second-round multiplex PCR. TCRdb recomputed calls from the multiplex PCR reads with MiXCR, one row per CDR3 protein. The top ten clones hold roughly 10% of a sample with about 1.1 million distinct CDR3 sequences, roughly two fifths of them seen once. The data originate from a study of Graves' ophthalmopathy and Graves' hyperthyroidism. CDR1 and CDR2 (germline): LGHDT, YNNKEL (reference sequence). This CDR3 region has 15 residues. The V and J ends lost 4 bases and 6 bases, in that order; junction bases with no gene match: 11. Overall study results and limits: Most expanded clonotypes in thyroid above 0.001 frequency also showed up in blood.

Sequenced material: peripheral blood or thyroid tissue (not recorded which). This sequence joins TRBV3-1 and TRBJ2-7; 8 bases match TRBD2. This clonotype was sampled from an adult man with Graves' hyperthyroidism. Here the CDR3 reads CASSRTSSLFGEQYF. The CDR3, as DNA: TGTGCCAGCAGCCGGACTAGCTCTCTGTTCGGCGAGCAGTACTTC.